Listed below are T cell receptor beta chains from one sample, sequenced in a study of CD8+CD57+ T cells in acquired aplastic anemia. MiXCR was run by TCRdb on the reads, yielding one entry per CDR3 protein. The table has approximately 200,000 distinct CDR3 sequences, under 65% seen once. The sequencing input was sorted CD4+, CD8+, or CD8+CD57+ T cells (not recorded which) from PBMCs. These receptors were collected from a human donor in good health. Both conserved end residues are part of each CDR3. The order of the fields is CDR3 length, V gene, J gene, CDR3 protein.

cdr3_length: 18
v_call: TRBV20-1
j_call: TRBJ2-3
cdr3_aa: CSARDFEGGAVRTDTQYF

cdr3_length: 14
v_call: TRBV12-3/TRBV12-4
j_call: TRBJ2-5
cdr3_aa: CASSPRQTQETQYF

cdr3_length: 14
v_call: TRBV9
j_call: TRBJ2-2
cdr3_aa: CASSGRTVSGELFF

cdr3_length: 19
v_call: TRBV9
j_call: TRBJ2-2
cdr3_aa: CASSVRQGWEPTNTGELFF

cdr3_length: 14
v_call: TRBV20-1
j_call: TRBJ2-4
cdr3_aa: CSAREILAKNIQYF

cdr3_length: 15
v_call: TRBV4-3
j_call: TRBJ1-1
cdr3_aa: CASSQDVTGRTEAFF

cdr3_length: 15
v_call: TRBV7-2
j_call: TRBJ2-3
cdr3_aa: CASSVSGRGTDTQYF

cdr3_length: 15
v_call: TRBV6-1
j_call: TRBJ2-2
cdr3_aa: CASTDRTANTGELFF

cdr3_length: 19
v_call: TRBV19
j_call: TRBJ1-3
cdr3_aa: CASSTTDREQFTHGNTIYF

cdr3_length: 14
v_call: TRBV7-8
j_call: TRBJ2-5
cdr3_aa: CASSHTGPAETQYF

cdr3_length: 15
v_call: TRBV6-1
j_call: TRBJ2-2
cdr3_aa: CATEIVGGDTGELFF

cdr3_length: 11
v_call: TRBV24-1
j_call: TRBJ2-3
cdr3_aa: CATRDTDTQYF

cdr3_length: 14
v_call: TRBV5-1
j_call: TRBJ2-2
cdr3_aa: CASDREGNTGELFF

cdr3_length: 12
v_call: TRBV7-9
j_call: TRBJ1-2
cdr3_aa: CASSLEARGYTF

cdr3_length: 14
v_call: TRBV4-1
j_call: TRBJ1-1
cdr3_aa: CASSQGDMNTEALF

cdr3_length: 13
v_call: TRBV7-9
j_call: TRBJ2-7
cdr3_aa: CASSLTVVKEQYF

cdr3_length: 12
v_call: TRBV20-1
j_call: TRBJ2-7
cdr3_aa: CSAPSNLNEQYF

cdr3_length: 15
v_call: TRBV19
j_call: TRBJ1-1
cdr3_aa: CASRPIGPLDTEAFF

cdr3_length: 18
v_call: TRBV7-9
j_call: TRBJ2-3
cdr3_aa: CASSFPLRLAGAADTQYF

cdr3_length: 14
v_call: TRBV29-1
j_call: TRBJ2-7
cdr3_aa: CSATGGDFSYEQYF

cdr3_length: 12
v_call: TRBV5-6
j_call: TRBJ1-5
cdr3_aa: CASSDENQPQHF

cdr3_length: 14
v_call: TRBV5-6
j_call: TRBJ2-7
cdr3_aa: CASRQSGSSYEQYF

cdr3_length: 15
v_call: TRBV28
j_call: TRBJ2-3
cdr3_aa: CTSLSRTGVSDTQYF

cdr3_length: 12
v_call: TRBV10-3
j_call: TRBJ1-2
cdr3_aa: CAISDTDIGYTF

cdr3_length: 13
v_call: TRBV24-1
j_call: TRBJ2-2
cdr3_aa: CATSDRSSGELFF

cdr3_length: 16
v_call: TRBV15
j_call: TRBJ1-1
cdr3_aa: CATSRVPQRGGTEAFF

cdr3_length: 16
v_call: TRBV7-6
j_call: TRBJ2-1
cdr3_aa: CASSLLRDRTYNEQFF

cdr3_length: 15
v_call: TRBV7-2
j_call: TRBJ2-5
cdr3_aa: CASSTTSSGQEAQYF

cdr3_length: 13
v_call: TRBV20-1
j_call: TRBJ2-7
cdr3_aa: CSARGQISYEQYF

cdr3_length: 18
v_call: TRBV27
j_call: TRBJ2-5
cdr3_aa: CASSPLGLAGLTVETQYF

cdr3_length: 14
v_call: TRBV2
j_call: TRBJ1-1
cdr3_aa: CASNLIQGGTEAFF

cdr3_length: 15
v_call: TRBV5-1
j_call: TRBJ2-7
cdr3_aa: CASSFRDSHTREQYF

cdr3_length: 16
v_call: TRBV7-2
j_call: TRBJ2-5
cdr3_aa: CASSLWPTGMVETQYF

cdr3_length: 15
v_call: TRBV15
j_call: TRBJ2-5
cdr3_aa: CATSSLARAQETQYF

cdr3_length: 13
v_call: TRBV7-3
j_call: TRBJ2-2
cdr3_aa: CASSFGTTGGLFF

cdr3_length: 14
v_call: TRBV10-3
j_call: TRBJ2-7
cdr3_aa: CAKDRGQGAYEQYF

cdr3_length: 14
v_call: TRBV5-4
j_call: TRBJ1-6
cdr3_aa: CASSFTGDNSPLHF